This TCR beta chain was recovered during a study of cytomegalovirus exposure and HLA in healthy donors. General study results and limits: Across donors, most TCRs were seen rarely, yet some public ones were widespread. Cytomegalovirus-associated status was assigned to fewer than 200 TCR beta chains.

The germline V gene has CDR1 SGHRS and CDR2 YFSETQ. This CDR3 has 14 amino acids. The ends lost 4 bases at V and 5 bases at J; junction bases unmatched: 7. Details on this clone: Its antigen is undetermined.

Separate from the 666-subject first cohort was the approximately 120-subject validation cohort, to which the donors belonged. Data came from immunoSEQ multiplex PCR; TCRdb stores just in-frame clones and leaves some out. The sample comprises about 280,000 clones, around 87% of which are singletons, and roughly 0.93% rests with the top ten. The sequencing input was PBMCs. This sequence joins TRBV5-1 and TRBJ2-3; 7 bases match TRBD2. This TCR came from a woman younger than 30 in good health and CMV-seronegative. The CDR3 protein is CASSPGLEQDTQYF. The CDR3 nucleotides are TGCGCCAGCAGCCCCGGACTAGAACAAGATACGCAGTATTTT.